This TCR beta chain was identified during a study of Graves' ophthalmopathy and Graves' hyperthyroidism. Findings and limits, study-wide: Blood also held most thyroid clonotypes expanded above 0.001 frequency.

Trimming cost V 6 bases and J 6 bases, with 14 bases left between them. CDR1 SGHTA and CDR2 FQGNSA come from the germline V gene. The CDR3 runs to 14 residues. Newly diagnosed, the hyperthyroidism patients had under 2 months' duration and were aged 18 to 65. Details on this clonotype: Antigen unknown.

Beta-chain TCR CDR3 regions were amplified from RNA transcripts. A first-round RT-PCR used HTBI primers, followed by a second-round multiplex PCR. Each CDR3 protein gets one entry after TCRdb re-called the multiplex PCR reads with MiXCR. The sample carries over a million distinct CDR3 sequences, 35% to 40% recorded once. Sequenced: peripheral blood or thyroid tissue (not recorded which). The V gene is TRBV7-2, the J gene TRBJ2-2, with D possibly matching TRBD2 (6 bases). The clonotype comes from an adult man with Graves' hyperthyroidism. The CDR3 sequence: CASSRVGGAGELFF. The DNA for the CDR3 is TGTGCCAGCAGTAGGGTCGGGGGAGCCGGGGAGCTGTTTTTT.